This T cell receptor beta chain was sequenced for a study of cytomegalovirus exposure and HLA in healthy donors (dated by TCRdb to 2016 to 2017). With regard to the full study: An earlier analysis of roughly 610 of the donors reported 276 Gb of sequence data and about 120 million unique TCR beta sequences obtained from about 170 million T cells. To predict cytomegalovirus infection status, the study brought together high-throughput TCR immunosequencing, statistical association of individual TCRs with disease status, and machine learning. In a later analysis, previously published TCR beta repertoires from fewer than 750 donors were re-analyzed and high-resolution HLA genotyping was added so that TCR occurrence patterns could be studied. Five DR-DQ haplotypes were handled as single units for association and clustering, since linkage in the cohort was strong. Every discovery cohort repertoire had been produced on one sequencing platform. The T cell repertoires of around 730 subjects were profiled by immunosequencing and related to cytomegalovirus serostatus. HLA typing included class I and class II loci at four-digit resolution. The study was designed to test whether signatures of past pathogen exposure could be identified by cataloging public T cell receptors. Genome-wide SNP genotypes for about 55% of the roughly 670 donors were used in a later genetic analysis, which treated that subset as a discovery cohort. Roughly 300 gigabases of sequencing data and approximately 84 million unique TCR sequences were included in an early release covering under 650 HLA-typed donors. Rather than drawing on any new phenotypic data, the later analysis identified candidate immune exposures from TCR beta sequences and the way those sequences occurred across donors. Among the roughly 390 genotyped donors, approximately 77% belonged to the genetic ancestry cluster associated with self-reported Caucasian donors. On average, over 200,000 unique TCR beta nucleotide sequences were sequenced per donor among 398 genotyped donors of the cohort, with approximately 18% of those sequences being non-productive. In an earlier analysis of 587 of the donors, high-throughput TCR beta sequencing was used to judge whether each TCR beta V gene segment behaved as functional or pseudogenic. Alongside the repertoire data, information on donor age, sex, ethnicity and CMV serostatus was compiled. Typing coverage varied by locus: roughly 629-630 donors for A, B, C, DRB1 and DQB1; 522 for DQA1; 600 to 610 for DPA1; some 470 for DPB1. In addition to the first cohort of hundreds of subjects, a separate validation cohort of 120 different subjects was used. Summary of the overall study and its limitations: In the study, around 150 TCR beta chains were listed as associated with cytomegalovirus. Only TCR beta chains were sequenced in this cohort, and the absence of alpha or paired-chain data limited detectable features. A later analysis found that most CMV-associated TCR beta chains appeared HLA-restricted, with HLA associations seemingly driven largely by CMV exposure. Strong co-occurrence of HLA alleles, especially DR and DQ, made assigning TCR associations to individual alleles difficult. Correlated functional status among segregating V segments might be attributable to linkage disequilibrium, but an unknown experimental factor could not be ruled out. In a later genetic analysis, a missense DCLRE1C variant was associated with V-gene and J-gene trimming of TCR beta chains, and the association was replicated in an independent cohort. A few of the identified cytomegalovirus-associated TCR beta chains were confirmed in vitro to be specific for cytomegalovirus antigens. According to the authors, the approach could potentially be generalized to other disease states and immunological phenotypes. Several of the top co-occurrence clusters appeared to be linked to parvovirus B19, influenza, CMV and Epstein-Barr virus, according to a later analysis. Across donors, most TCR sequences were observed very rarely, whereas some public TCRs were present in many individuals. A group of highly shared sequence variants was considered likely to be a technical artifact of the sequencing pipeline. A later analysis found that TCR association rates varied across HLA loci, with DRB1 alleles showing the most associated TCRs and HLA-C alleles the fewest. In a later analysis, HLA-associated TCR beta chains were found to be more clonally expanded and to have lower generation probabilities than equally common non-associated chains. A later genetic analysis reported fewer N-insertions in productive TCRs among donors in an Asian-associated ancestry cluster than the approximately 700-donor mean. A further reported finding was that TCR beta sequences accurately predicted the HLA-A and HLA-B alleles for most subjects in the first cohort. The earlier analysis of a few hundred of the donors excluded 15 to 20 rarely observed V segments, including chromosome 9 orphons, because counts were too low. In both the original and validation cohorts, the classifier was reported to diagnose cytomegalovirus status with high specificity and sensitivity. Broadly in line with IMGT annotations, most TCR beta V segments showed up in productive rearrangements about 87% or about 30% of the time in an earlier analysis of 450 to 600 of the donors. Specific HLA alleles were associated with 15,000 to 20,000 TCR beta sequences at a false discovery rate of 0.05 in a later analysis. HLA typing was unavailable for some donors at each locus, so association tests used only the typed subset. The presence/absence analyses assumed that sequencing depth was roughly uniform across donors, and that assumption may not be true. Immune exposure information for the cohort was limited to CMV serostatus. Some IMGT-functional V segments, including TRBV6-2 and TRBV6-3, could not be told apart with the 87-base-pair reads, so those segments were excluded.

The cohort was made up of 500 to 800 healthy bone marrow donors. All cohort members were sampled while nominally healthy, although unrecorded immune exposures were likely present. The donor was CMV seronegative and belonged to the group of 350 or so seronegative cohort members. A peripheral blood sample was collected from each donor, and TCR beta sequencing was performed on peripheral blood mononuclear cells. Genomic DNA extraction from the blood cell samples was performed with the Qiagen DNeasy Blood Extraction Kit. A remark on this clone: No cognate antigen has been identified for it. The sample holds no much larger clone one base away, and base qualities are not on file.

Library prep was done by the immunoSEQ multiplex PCR assay. A mixture of 60 forward primers for TCR Vbeta segments and 13 reverse primers for TCR Jbeta segments was used in the multiplex PCR. The CDR3 region of rearranged TCR beta genes was amplified from genomic DNA by a multiplex PCR assay. On the Illumina HiSeq System, the amplified TCR beta libraries were sequenced as 87-base-pair reads. Under the source paper's analysis protocol: A later analysis tallied around 82 million unique TCR beta chains across the 700 or so repertoires, and around 9.9 million of those chains were shared by two or more donors. To remove PCR and sequencing errors, raw reads were error-corrected and collapsed into unique sequences using a nearest-neighbor algorithm that merged closely related sequences. CDR3 sequences were aligned to IMGT reference sequences to assign V, D and J gene segments. For a sequence to be retained, a match of at least six nucleotides was required to both a V gene segment and a J gene segment. A rearrangement was called productive if the CDR3 had no stop codons and remained in frame with V and J, and every other rearrangement was called non-productive. Following IMGT convention, CDR3 was defined as the stretch from the second conserved V-encoded cysteine up to the conserved J-encoded phenylalanine. The earlier analysis of some 540 of the donors excluded any sequence lacking an unambiguous match to a single V gene segment. In an earlier analysis of some 590 of the donors, a V segment was called functional when productive rearrangements were above 56.7%, and segregating when the standard deviation between donors exceeded 5%. A statistical classification framework was developed to diagnose cytomegalovirus status using the catalog of TCR beta chain sequences. V and J gene assignment, in a later analysis, came from comparing TCR nucleotide sequences with IMGT/GENE-DB human TR gene sequences. The TCRdist pipeline was used in a later analysis to assign CDR3 sequences and most-parsimonious VDJ recombination scenarios. In a later analysis, every TCR beta chain was defined by the combination of its CDR3 amino acid sequence and its V-gene family, and reads without a unique V-gene family were dropped. In a later analysis, a few hundred highly shared, low-generation-probability nucleotide sequences were removed to address suspected cross-contamination and a sequencing artifact. In a later analysis, a clonal expansion index was calculated for each public chain from normalized within-repertoire ranks of inferred template counts. In a later analysis, generation probabilities were computed with a VDJ recombination model fitted to out-of-frame rearrangements, and the resulting probabilities were checked against IGoR. A later analysis scored TCR-TCR, TCR-HLA and TCR-CMV co-occurrence with hypergeometric tests, applying a repertoire-size bias correction to TCR pairs. A later analysis estimated false discovery rates by permuting HLA or CMV assignments 20 times. In a later analysis, co-occurring TCRs were grouped using DBSCAN, with TCRdist sequence similarity added in when clustering inside HLA-allele-positive subsets. Co-occurrence clustering excluded repertoires with fewer than 30,000 or more than 120,000 public chains, plus five with anomalous nucleotide sharing. In its TCRdb copy, this immuneACCESS table keeps in-frame sequences only and misses some clones. Where compared with another copy, unresolved V genes explain less than half of these, and the others have no known cause. The D gene and trimming were derived from the DNA, and the V and J assignments and clone size from that table. The sample has 100,000 to 150,000 clones on record, more than 75% of them singletons. 1.3% to 1.5% of the sample goes to the ten largest clones.

CDR1 and CDR2, per the germline V gene, are ENHRY and SYGVKD. V is trimmed back by 6 bases and J by 3 bases, and the junction contains 2 bases that no gene match accounts for. The CDR3 numbers 13 residues from cysteine through phenylalanine. CDR3 DNA only is kept here, 39 bases in frame from base 1. Sequencing was carried out using PBMCs. Here the chain combines TRBV10-3 and TRBJ1-1, with TRBD1 identical over 9 junction bases. This clonotype was sampled from a female donor in good health and CMV-seronegative. The CDR3 amino acid sequence is: CAISDRGDTEAFF. The nucleotide sequence reads TGTGCCATCAGCGACAGGGGGGACACTGAAGCTTTCTTT.